One and the same sample provided the 5 T cell receptor beta chains below, sequenced in a study. TCRdb recomputed calls from the RT-PCR reads with MiXCR, one row per CDR3 protein. The sample holds more than 600,000 distinct CDR3 sequences; 14% are singletons and the top ten take about 3.9%. Sequencing was carried out using memory CD4+ T cells from blood. The receptors stem from a female donor in good health, serving as a healthy control.

This clonotype was seen many times. This rearrangement joins TRBV6-2 or TRBV6-3 to TRBJ2-3; TRBD1 agrees at 9 bases. The CDR3 consists of 15 residues. The V and J ends lost 7 bases and 11 bases, in that order; junction bases with no gene match: 16. Per the germline V gene, CDR1 is MNHEY and CDR2 is SVGEGT. CDR3 sequence (DNA): TGTGCCAGCACCGAAAGGGAGACAGGGGGGCATAAGCAGTATTTT. This translates into CASTERETGGHKQYF.

In its sample, this clonotype was seen many times. The chain employs TRBV6-5 and TRBJ2-7; D gene uncertain. Germline CDR1 reads MNHEY; CDR2 reads SVGAGI. V lost 6 bases, J lost 5 bases, and 2 bases lay in between. This CDR3 contains 9 residues. In DNA, the CDR3 is TGTGCCAGCAGCCACGAGCAGTACTTC. Encoded protein: CASSHEQYF.

The rearrangement links TRBV20-1 to TRBJ2-7, with D perhaps TRBD1 or TRBD2 (5 bases each). With 2 bases removed from V and 0 bases from J, the gap between germline ends came to 8 bases. CDR3 length: 13 residues. The germline gives CDR1 DFQATT, CDR2 SNEGSKA (reference sequence). The CDR3, as DNA: TGCAGTGCTAGAAAGGGACCCTCCTACGAGCAGTACTTC. Its translation: CSARKGPSYEQYF.

This chain joins TRBV28 and TRBJ1-5; 7 positions match TRBD1. CDR3 length equals 13 residues. Trimming took 9 bases from V and 7 from J; bases not matched to a gene: 9. Germline V CDR1 and CDR2: MDHEN, SYDVKM. The CDR3 DNA sequence: TGTGCCAGGAGCAGGGGGGCGGGCCAGCCCCAGCATTTT. Residues: CARSRGAGQPQHF. The variable domain in full, completed from reference TRBV28 and TRBJ1-5, reads DVKVTQSSRYLVKRTGEKVFLECVQDMDHENMFWYRQDPGLGLRLIYFSYDVKMKEKGDIPEGYSVSREKKERFSLILESASTNQTSMYLCARSRGAGQPQHFGDGTRLSIL.

This clonotype was detected many times. This chain joins TRBV7-3 and TRBJ2-1, with D uncertain. The CDR3 is made up of 14 amino acids. Trimming left V 5 bases short and J 9 bases short, with 17 bases between. The V gene's germline CDR1 is SGHTA and CDR2 FQGTGA. The CDR3 DNA is TGTGCCAGCAGCCCGGGCCCCTCAATCGGTGAGCAGTTCTTC. Translating gives CASSPGPSIGEQFF. The whole variable domain, remainder taken from reference TRBV7-3 and TRBJ2-1, is GAGVSQTPSNKVTEKGKYVELRCDPISGHTALYWYRQSLGQGPEFLIYFQGTGAADDSGLPNDRFFAVRPEGSVSTLKIQRTERGDSAVYLCASSPGPSIGEQFFGPGTRLTVL.